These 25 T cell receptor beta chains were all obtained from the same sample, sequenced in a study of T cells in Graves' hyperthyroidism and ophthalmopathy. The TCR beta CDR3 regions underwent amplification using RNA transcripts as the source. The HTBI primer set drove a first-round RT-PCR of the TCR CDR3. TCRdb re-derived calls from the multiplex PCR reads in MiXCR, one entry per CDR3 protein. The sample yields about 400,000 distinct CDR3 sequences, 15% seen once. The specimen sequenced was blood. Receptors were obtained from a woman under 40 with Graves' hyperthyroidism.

For the CDR3, the DNA is TGCAGTGCTAGGGGACAGGGTTCAGATACGCAGTATTTT. This gives the protein CSARGQGSDTQYF. The genes are TRBV20-1 and TRBJ2-3, with TRBD1 identical over 9 bases. Trimming cost V 3 bases and J 4 bases; bases outside gene matches: 2. The CDR3 runs 13 residues. Germline V gene data show CDR1 as DFQATT and CDR2 as SNEGSKA (reference sequence).

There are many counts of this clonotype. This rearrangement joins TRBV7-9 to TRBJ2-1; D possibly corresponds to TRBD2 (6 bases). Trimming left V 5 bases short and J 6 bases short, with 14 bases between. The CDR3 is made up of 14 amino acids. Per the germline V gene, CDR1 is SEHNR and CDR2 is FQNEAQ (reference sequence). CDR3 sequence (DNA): TGTGCCAGCAGCCTCCGGGACTGGTCCAATGAGCAGTTCTTC. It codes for CASSLRDWSNEQFF.

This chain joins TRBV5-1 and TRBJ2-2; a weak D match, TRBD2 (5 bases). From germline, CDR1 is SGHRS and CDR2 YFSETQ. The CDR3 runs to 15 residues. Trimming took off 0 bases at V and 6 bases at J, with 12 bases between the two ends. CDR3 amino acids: CASSLAGRVAGELFF. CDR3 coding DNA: TGCGCCAGCAGCTTGGCCGGGCGGGTGGCCGGGGAGCTGTTTTTT.

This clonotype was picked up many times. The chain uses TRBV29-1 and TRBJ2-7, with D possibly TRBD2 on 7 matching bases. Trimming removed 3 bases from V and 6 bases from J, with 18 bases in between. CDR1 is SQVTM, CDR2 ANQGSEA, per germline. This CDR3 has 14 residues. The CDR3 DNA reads TGCAGCGTTGAGGGGGAACAGGGAGGGCGCGAGCAGTACTTC. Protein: CSVEGEQGGREQYF.

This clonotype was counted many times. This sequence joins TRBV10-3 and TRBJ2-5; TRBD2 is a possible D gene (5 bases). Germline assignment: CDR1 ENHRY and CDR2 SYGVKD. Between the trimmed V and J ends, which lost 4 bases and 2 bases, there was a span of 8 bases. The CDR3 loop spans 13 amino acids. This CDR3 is CAISGLIQETQYF. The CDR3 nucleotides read TGTGCCATCAGTGGACTAATACAAGAGACCCAGTACTTC.

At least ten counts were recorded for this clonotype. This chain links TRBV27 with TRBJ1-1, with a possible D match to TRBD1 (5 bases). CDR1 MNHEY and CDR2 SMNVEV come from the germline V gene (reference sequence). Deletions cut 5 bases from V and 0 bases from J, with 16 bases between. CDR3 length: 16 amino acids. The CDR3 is CASSPRQTSLNTEAFF. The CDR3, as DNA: TGTGCCAGCAGTCCCCGACAGACCAGCTTGAACACTGAAGCTTTCTTT.

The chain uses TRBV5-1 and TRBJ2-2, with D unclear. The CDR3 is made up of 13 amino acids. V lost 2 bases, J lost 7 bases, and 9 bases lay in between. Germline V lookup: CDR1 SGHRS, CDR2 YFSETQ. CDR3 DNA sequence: TGCGCCAGCAGCTTTACCGAAGGCGGGGAGCTGTTTTTT. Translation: CASSFTEGGELFF.

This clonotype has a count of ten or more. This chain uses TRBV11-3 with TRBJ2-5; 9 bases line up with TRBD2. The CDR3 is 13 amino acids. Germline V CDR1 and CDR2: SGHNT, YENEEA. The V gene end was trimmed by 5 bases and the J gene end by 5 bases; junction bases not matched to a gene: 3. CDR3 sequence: CASSAGLAETQYF. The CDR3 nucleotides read TGTGCCAGCAGCGCCGGACTAGCGGAGACCCAGTACTTC. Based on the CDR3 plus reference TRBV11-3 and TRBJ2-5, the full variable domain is EAGVVQSPRYKIIEKKQPVAFWCNPISGHNTLYWYLQNLGQGPELLIRYENEEAVDDSQLPKDRFSAERLKGVDSTLKIQPAELGDSAVYLCASSAGLAETQYFGPGTRLLVL.

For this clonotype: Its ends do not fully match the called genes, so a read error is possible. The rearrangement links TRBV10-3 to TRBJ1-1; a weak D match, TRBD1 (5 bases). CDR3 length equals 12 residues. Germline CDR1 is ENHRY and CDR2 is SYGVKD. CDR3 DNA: TGTGCCATCAGTACGCCCACAGGTGAAACTTTCTTT. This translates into CAISTPTGETFF.

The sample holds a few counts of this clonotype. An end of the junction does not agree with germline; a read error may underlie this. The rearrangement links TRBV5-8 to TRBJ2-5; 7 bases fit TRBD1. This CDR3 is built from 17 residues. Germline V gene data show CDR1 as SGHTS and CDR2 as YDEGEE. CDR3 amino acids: CASSSGTANLYQETQYF. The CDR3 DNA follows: TGTGCCAGCAGCTCGGGGACAGCAAATTTGTACCAAGAAACCCAGTACTTC.

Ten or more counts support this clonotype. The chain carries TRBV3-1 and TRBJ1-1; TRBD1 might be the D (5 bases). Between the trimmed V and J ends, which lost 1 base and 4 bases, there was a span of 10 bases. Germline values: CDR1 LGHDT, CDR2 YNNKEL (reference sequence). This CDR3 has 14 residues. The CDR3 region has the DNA TGTGCCAGCAGCCAAGCCGGGACCGGCACTGAAGCTTTCTTT. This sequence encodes CASSQAGTGTEAFF.

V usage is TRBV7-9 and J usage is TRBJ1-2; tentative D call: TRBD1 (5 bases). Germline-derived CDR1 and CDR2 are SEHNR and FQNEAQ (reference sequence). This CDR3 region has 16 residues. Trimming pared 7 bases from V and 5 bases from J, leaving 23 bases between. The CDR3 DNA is TGTGCCAGCACCACCACCGACCGATCAGGACAATATGGCTACACCTTC. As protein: CASTTTDRSGQYGYTF.

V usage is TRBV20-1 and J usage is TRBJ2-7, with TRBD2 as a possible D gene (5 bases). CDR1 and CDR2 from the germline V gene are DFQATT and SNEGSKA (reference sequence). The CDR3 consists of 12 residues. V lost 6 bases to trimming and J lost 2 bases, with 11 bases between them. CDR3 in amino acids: CSASGYPYEQYF. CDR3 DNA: TGCAGTGCATCGGGGTACCCCTACGAGCAGTACTTC.

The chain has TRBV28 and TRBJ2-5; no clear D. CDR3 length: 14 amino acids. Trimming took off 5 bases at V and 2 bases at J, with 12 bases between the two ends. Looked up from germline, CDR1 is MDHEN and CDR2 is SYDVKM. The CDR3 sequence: CASSEDHQQETQYF. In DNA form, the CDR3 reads TGTGCCAGCAGTGAGGACCACCAACAAGAGACCCAGTACTTC.

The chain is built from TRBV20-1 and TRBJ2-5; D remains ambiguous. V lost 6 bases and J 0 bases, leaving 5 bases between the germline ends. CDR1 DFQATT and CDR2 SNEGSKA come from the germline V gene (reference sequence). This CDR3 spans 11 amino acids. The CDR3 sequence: CSAGNQETQYF. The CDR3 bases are TGCAGTGCGGGGAACCAAGAGACCCAGTACTTC.

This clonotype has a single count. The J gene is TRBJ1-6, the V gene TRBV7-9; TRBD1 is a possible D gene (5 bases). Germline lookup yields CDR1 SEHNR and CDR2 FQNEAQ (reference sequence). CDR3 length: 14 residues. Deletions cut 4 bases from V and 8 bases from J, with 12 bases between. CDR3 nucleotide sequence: TGTGCCAGCAGCTCTGCGGGGGGGTATTCACCCCTCCACTTT. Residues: CASSSAGGYSPLHF.

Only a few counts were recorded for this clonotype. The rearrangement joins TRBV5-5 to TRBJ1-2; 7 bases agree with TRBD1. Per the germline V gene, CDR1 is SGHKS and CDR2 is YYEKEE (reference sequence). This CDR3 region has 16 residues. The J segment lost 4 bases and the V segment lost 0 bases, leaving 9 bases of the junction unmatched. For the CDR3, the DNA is TGTGCCAGCAGCTTGGCGCCCCTACAGGGGCCCTATGGCTACACCTTC. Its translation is CASSLAPLQGPYGYTF.

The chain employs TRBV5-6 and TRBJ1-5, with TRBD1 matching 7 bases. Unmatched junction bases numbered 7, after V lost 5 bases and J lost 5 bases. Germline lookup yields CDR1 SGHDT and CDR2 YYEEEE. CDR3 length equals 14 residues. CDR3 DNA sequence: TGTGCCAGCAGTTACAGGGGAGTACATCAGCCCCAGCATTTT. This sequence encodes CASSYRGVHQPQHF.

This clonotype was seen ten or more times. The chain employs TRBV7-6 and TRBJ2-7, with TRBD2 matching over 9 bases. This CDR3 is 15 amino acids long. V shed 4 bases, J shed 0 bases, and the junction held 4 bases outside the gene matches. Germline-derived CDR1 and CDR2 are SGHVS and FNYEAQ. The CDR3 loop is CASSSSSGDSYEQYF. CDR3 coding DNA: TGTGCCAGCAGCTCCTCTAGCGGGGACTCCTACGAGCAGTACTTC. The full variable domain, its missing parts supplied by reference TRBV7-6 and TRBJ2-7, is GAGVSQSPRYKVTKRGQDVALRCDPISGHVSLYWYRQALGQGPEFLTYFNYEAQQDKSGLPNDRFSAERPEGSISTLTIQRTEQRDSAMYRCASSSSSGDSYEQYFGPGTRLTVT.

The DNA of the CDR3 is TGTGCCAGCAGCGAAACCTTCCCGACTAGCGGCCTTTACGAGCAGTACTTC. Translation: CASSETFPTSGLYEQYF. The chain links TRBV28 to TRBJ2-7, with TRBD2 matching 9 bases. Germline V CDR1 and CDR2: MDHEN, SYDVKM. This CDR3 has 17 residues. V dropped 6 bases and J dropped 4; count of bases not matched to a gene: 16.

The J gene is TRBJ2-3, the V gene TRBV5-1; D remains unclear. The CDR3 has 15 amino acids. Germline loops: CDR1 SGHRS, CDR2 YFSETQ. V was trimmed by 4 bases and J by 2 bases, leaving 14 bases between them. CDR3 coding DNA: TGCGCCAGCAGCCTAGATAAGAGACCCACAGATACGCAGTATTTT. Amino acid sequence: CASSLDKRPTDTQYF.

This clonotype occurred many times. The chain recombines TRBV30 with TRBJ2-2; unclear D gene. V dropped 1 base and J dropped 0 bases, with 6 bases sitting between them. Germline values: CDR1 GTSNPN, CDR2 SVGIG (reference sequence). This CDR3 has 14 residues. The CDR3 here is CAWSAITNTGELFF. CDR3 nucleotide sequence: TGTGCCTGGAGTGCAATCACGAACACCGGGGAGCTGTTTTTT.

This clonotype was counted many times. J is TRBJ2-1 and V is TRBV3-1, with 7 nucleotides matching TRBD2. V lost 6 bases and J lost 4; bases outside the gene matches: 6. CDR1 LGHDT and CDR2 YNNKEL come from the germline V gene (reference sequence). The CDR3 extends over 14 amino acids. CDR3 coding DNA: TGTGCCAGCAGGGAAGCGGGACTATACAATGAGCAGTTCTTC. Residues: CASREAGLYNEQFF.

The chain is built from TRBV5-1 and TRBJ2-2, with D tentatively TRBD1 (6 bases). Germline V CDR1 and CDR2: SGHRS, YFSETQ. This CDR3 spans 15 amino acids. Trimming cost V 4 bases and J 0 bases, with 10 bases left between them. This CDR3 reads CASSDAGANTGELFF. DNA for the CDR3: TGCGCCAGCAGCGACGCAGGGGCGAACACCGGGGAGCTGTTTTTT. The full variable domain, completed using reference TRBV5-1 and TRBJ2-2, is KAGVTQTPRYLIKTRGQQVTLSCSPISGHRSVSWYQQTPGQGLQFLFEYFSETQRNKGNFPGRFSGRQFSNSRSEMNVSTLELGDSALYLCASSDAGANTGELFFGEGSRLTVL.

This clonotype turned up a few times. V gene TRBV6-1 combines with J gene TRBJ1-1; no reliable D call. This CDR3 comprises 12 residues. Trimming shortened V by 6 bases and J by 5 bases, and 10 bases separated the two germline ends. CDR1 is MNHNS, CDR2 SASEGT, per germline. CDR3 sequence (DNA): TGTGCCAGCAGCCGGGCGGGAACTGAAGCTTTCTTT. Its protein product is CASSRAGTEAFF.